The entry that follows covers one T cell receptor (beta chain) sequence. The sample originates from a study of blood T cell repertoires in COVID-19. Clones were read by immunoSEQ multiplex PCR, and TCRdb kept only the in-frame ones, dropping some. This sample has 150,000 to 200,000 clones, with approximately 86% found just once. Sequenced sample: peripheral blood. The source of this sequence is a woman older than 75 with acute or convalescent COVID-19.

The CDR3 sequence: CASSQRTGGSGYTF. The CDR3 DNA sequence: TGTGCCAGCAGCCAACGGACAGGGGGCTCTGGCTACACCTTC. The chain carries TRBV16 and TRBJ1-2; 11 nucleotides match TRBD1. From germline, CDR1 is KGHSY and CDR2 FQNENV. The V and J ends lost 2 bases and 7 bases, in that order; junction bases with no gene match: 3. The CDR3 sequence is 14 residues long.